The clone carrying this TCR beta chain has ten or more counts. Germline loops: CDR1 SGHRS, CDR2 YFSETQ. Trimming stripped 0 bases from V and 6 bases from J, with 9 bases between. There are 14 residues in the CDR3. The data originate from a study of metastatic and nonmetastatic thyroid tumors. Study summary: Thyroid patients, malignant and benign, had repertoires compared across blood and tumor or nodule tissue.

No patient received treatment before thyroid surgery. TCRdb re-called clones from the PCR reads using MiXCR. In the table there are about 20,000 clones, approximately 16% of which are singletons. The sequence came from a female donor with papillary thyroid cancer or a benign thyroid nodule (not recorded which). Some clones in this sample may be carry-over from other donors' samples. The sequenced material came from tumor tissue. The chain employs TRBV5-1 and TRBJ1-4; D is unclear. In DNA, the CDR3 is TGCGCCAGCAGCTTGGACGGTGGGGATGAAAAACTGTTTTTT. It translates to CASSLDGGDEKLFF.